What follows is one T cell receptor beta chain and its context. This receptor's antigen is unknown. The sample holds no much larger clone one base away, and base qualities are not on file. The entry originates in a study of T cell clonotyping in hematopoietic cell transplantation (dated by TCRdb to about 2021). For the wider study: The study collected over a hundred blood samples from approximately 40 consecutive transplant recipients and their related donors. Recruitment of patients was conducted between late 2015 and 2017, and follow-up was continued until late 2020 or death. Broad study findings and their caveats: Only a small fraction of recipient repertoires overlapped donor repertoires, with over 95% appearing de novo at the given depth. The sample size was limited, and CD4 and CD8 repertoire contributions could not be separated because cells were not sorted. A decrease in recipient TCR diversity was observed after transplant, and a progressive increase in pathologically expanded clonotypes was seen from day 30 to day 180. Broader TCR repertoire diversity after transplant was predicted by Inverse Simpson Index values from donors and from recipients before transplant.

The sample's time point label, decoded: 100 days after allo-HCT. Recipient blood was collected about 28 days before transplant and at days 30, 100 and 180 after transplant. Nuclei Lysis Solution was used to extract genomic DNA from fresh or cryopreserved unfractionated peripheral blood mononuclear cells. With the immunoSEQ assay, which is a bias-controlled multiplex PCR relying on V- and J-specific primers, TCR beta CDR3 regions were amplified from genomic DNA. In a second PCR step, a proprietary barcode and Illumina adapter sequences were attached to the CDR3 amplicons. An Illumina MiSeq instrument was used to sequence the CDR3 libraries. The authors processed their data as follows. Export and quality control were done with immunoSEQ Analyzer 3.0, while downstream analyses used R Bioconductor and Immunarch. Only productive rearrangements in the normalized downsampled data set went into calculating the repertoire metrics. In the normalized cohort, clonotypes with more than 5 templates were defined as pathologically expanded. The Inverse Simpson Index was used to measure repertoire diversity. The non-normalized data set was used for CMV-specificity analyses so that all clonotypes could be captured. In TCRdb, the immuneACCESS table is reduced to in-frame sequences with V and J assigned. These tables do not hold every clone; where another copy was compared, an unresolved V gene accounts for under half, and the others remain unexplained. V, J and clone size are taken as reported in that table, and D and trimming were inferred from the DNA itself. Across this sample there are some 30,000 clones, with more than 85% seen only once. The ten most abundant clones make up approximately 11% of the sample.

The cysteine opens and the phenylalanine closes a CDR3 of 15 amino acids. Only CDR3 DNA is held: 45 bases, read in frame from base 1. V is reduced by 1 base and J by 0 bases, leaving a spacing of 7 bases between them. As encoded in the germline V gene, CDR1 is MDHEN while CDR2 is SYDVKM. This chain is built from TRBV28 and TRBJ2-4, with an unclear D gene assignment. The receptor's source is a female patient in her forties or fifties who had an allogeneic stem cell transplant from a related donor, so the T cells may come from the graft donor. Some clones in this sample may be carry-over from other donors' samples. The sequenced sample was PBMCs, obtained 100 days after allogeneic stem cell transplant. CDR3 protein: CASSLYGLAKNIQYF. In nucleotide form, the sequence is TGTGCCAGCAGTTTATATGGATTAGCCAAAAACATTCAGTACTTC.